Following are 3 T cell receptor beta chains from one sample sequenced in a study of T-cell memory formation after mild COVID-19. TCRdb re-called the 5' RACE reads through MiXCR, storing one row per CDR3 protein. The sample includes fewer than 550,000 distinct CDR3 sequences, 20% of them seen just once. The sequenced sample was PBMCs or a T cell subset sorted from them (not recorded which). Receptors were obtained from an adult woman who had mild COVID-19 (a few samples of this study predate the infection). Cell type and time point are not known.

The CDR3, as DNA: TGTGCCAGCAGTTACAACGGGAACTATGGCTACACCTTC. Translated: CASSYNGNYGYTF. The rearrangement links TRBV6-2 or TRBV6-3 to TRBJ1-2, with D hard to call. Trimming cost V 2 bases and J 2 bases, with 6 bases left between them. Germline values: CDR1 MNHEY, CDR2 SVGEGT. CDR3 length equals 13 residues.

This clonotype was seen ten or more times. The chain employs TRBV7-2 and TRBJ2-1; D possibly matches TRBD1 or TRBD2 (5 bases each). The CDR3 is made up of 15 amino acids. The V end was cut by 4 bases, the J end by 0 bases, with 10 bases between. Germline V CDR1 and CDR2: SGHTA, FQGNSA. In nucleotides, the CDR3 is TGTGCCAGCAGCTCCGGGGCGAGCTCCTACAATGAGCAGTTCTTC. Translation: CASSSGASSYNEQFF.

There are a few counts of this clonotype. The chain joins TRBV10-3 to TRBJ2-2; D is unresolved. The germline V gene has CDR1 ENHRY and CDR2 SYGVKD. The CDR3 runs to 13 residues. Trimming took off 3 bases at V and 6 bases at J, with 8 bases between the two ends. The CDR3 nucleotides are TGTGCCATCAGTGACGCTTGGCCCGGGGAGCTGTTTTTT. It yields the protein CAISDAWPGELFF.